This TCR beta chain was retrieved from a study of blood T cell repertoires in COVID-19. In the study overall: Samples representing acute and convalescent COVID-19 were sourced from the United States, Italy and Spain.

The CDR3 runs to 15 residues. With V trimmed by 1 base and J by 6 bases, 7 bases remained unmatched. Germline V CDR1 and CDR2: MNHEY, SVGEGT. Authors' analysis steps: Reference gene primer amplification gave nucleated cell count estimates. Generated by immunoSEQ multiplex PCR, the TCRdb table keeps only in-frame clones and is missing some. V and J calls and clone size are copied from that table; D and trimming were computed from the DNA. The repertoire consists of some 150,000 clones, with under 85% occurring once and the leading ten covering 1.6%. The V and J genes are TRBV6-2 or TRBV6-3 and TRBJ2-3; 7 bases are a match to TRBD1. The sequencing input was peripheral blood. The sequence was obtained from a human donor in a cohort sampled during active COVID-19. In DNA form, the CDR3 reads TGTGCCAGCAGTTACTGGGACAGTCTATTGGATACGCAGTATTTT. Translated, it gives CASSYWDSLLDTQYF.